This record looks at one T cell receptor (beta chain) sequence and its context. The data were taken from a study of blood T cell repertoires in COVID-19. Study summary: PBMCs, B-cell-depleted T cells, or T cells were the source of the cDNA or gDNA that made up the material.

In germline, CDR1 is LNHDA, CDR2 SQIVND (reference sequence). The CDR3 covers 14 residues. J gave up 7 bases and V 1 base, and 3 bases lay outside the gene matches. The protocol was immunoSEQ multiplex PCR, while the TCRdb copy is restricted to in-frame clones and leaves out a portion. The sample holds roughly 250,000 clones, roughly 89% seen once. Those who participated ranged in age from about 18 to 89 years and resided in about two dozen US areas. J is TRBJ1-5 and V is TRBV19, with TRBD1 matching over 8 bases. The sequenced sample was PBMCs or T cells enriched from blood (not recorded which). This receptor was taken from a woman aged 25 to 39 with acute COVID-19. CDR3 in amino acids: CASSIADREQPQHF. The CDR3 DNA reads TGTGCCAGTAGTATAGCGGACAGGGAACAGCCCCAGCATTTT.